A single sample gave rise to the 18 T cell receptor beta chains below, sequenced in a study of blood T cell repertoires in COVID-19. The table came from immunoSEQ multiplex PCR; TCRdb's copy has only in-frame clones and leaves some out. Of 37,000 or so clones listed, roughly 90% are singletons. The sequencing sample was made of peripheral blood. These receptors originate from a man in his 70s with acute or convalescent COVID-19.

The rearrangement uses TRBV7-9 and TRBJ1-1; D gene unclear. Germline-derived CDR1 and CDR2 are SEHNR and FQNEAQ (reference sequence). V was trimmed by 2 bases and J by 3 bases, leaving 7 bases between them. The CDR3 extends over 13 amino acids. CDR3 sequence reads: CASSLPPDTEAFF. The CDR3 nucleotides read TGTGCCAGCAGCTTACCGCCGGACACTGAAGCTTTCTTT.

This rearrangement joins TRBV9 to TRBJ2-3, with D unresolved. Germline V gene lookup returns CDR1 SGDLS and CDR2 YYNGEE. The CDR3 is 11 residues long. The V end lost 3 bases, the J end lost 3 bases, and 2 bases lay between the germline ends. The CDR3 sequence: CASSATDTQYF. The CDR3 DNA follows: TGTGCCAGCAGCGCGACAGATACGCAGTATTTT.

The chain uses TRBV4-1 and TRBJ2-3, with 12 bases that match TRBD2. CDR1 and CDR2 (germline): MGHRA, YSYEKL. The ends lost 3 bases at V and 7 bases at J; junction bases unmatched: 5. The CDR3 extends over 15 amino acids. CDR3 sequence reads: CASSHPSGRANTQYF. As DNA, the CDR3 is TGCGCCAGCAGCCACCCTAGCGGGAGGGCAAATACGCAGTATTTT.

This clone appeared once. The V gene is TRBV28, the J gene TRBJ1-1; D call uncertain. The germline V and J ends were trimmed by 2 bases and 3 bases, with 10 bases remaining between them. The germline CDR1 and CDR2 sequences are MDHEN and SYDVKM. The CDR3 covers 14 residues. In DNA form, the CDR3 reads TGTGCCAGCAGTTTAGCGGTGGAGTACACTGAAGCTTTCTTT. Translated: CASSLAVEYTEAFF.

The chain is built from TRBV25-1 and TRBJ1-5, with D perhaps TRBD1 (6 bases). Germline lookup yields CDR1 MGHDK and CDR2 SYGVNS. The CDR3 runs to 16 residues. V was pared by 3 bases and J by 1 base, with 13 bases between. The CDR3 spells CASSDGRQASNQPQHF. The CDR3 DNA follows: TGTGCCAGCAGTGATGGGAGACAGGCGAGCAATCAGCCCCAGCATTTT.

J is TRBJ2-5 and V is TRBV4-3; D not resolved. Germline V CDR1 and CDR2: LGHNA, YSLEER. The CDR3 covers 14 residues. The V and J ends lost 1 base and 4 bases respectively, with 10 bases between them. The CDR3: CASSQATNLETQYF. In DNA, the CDR3 is TGCGCCAGCAGCCAAGCAACAAATTTAGAGACCCAGTACTTC.

V usage is TRBV7-9 and J usage is TRBJ1-6; D uncertain. Looked up from germline, CDR1 is SEHNR and CDR2 is FQNEAQ (reference sequence). The CDR3 is 16 amino acids. V dropped 5 bases and J dropped 0 bases, with 11 bases sitting between them. CDR3 nucleotide sequence: TGTGCCAGCAGCCAGTCTGGCGGCTCCTATAATTCACCCCTCCACTTT. As protein: CASSQSGGSYNSPLHF. Combining the CDR3 with reference TRBV7-9 and TRBJ1-6 gives the whole variable domain DTGVSQNPRHKITKRGQNVTFRCDPISEHNRLYWYRQTLGQGPEFLTYFQNEAQLEKSRLLSDRFSAERPKGSFSTLEIQRTEQGDSAMYLCASSQSGGSYNSPLHFGNGTRLTVT.

The chain uses TRBV10-3 and TRBJ2-5; D unclear. V was pared by 0 bases and J by 2 bases, with 13 bases between. Per the germline V gene, CDR1 is ENHRY and CDR2 is SYGVKD. The CDR3 has 16 amino acids. The CDR3 sequence is CAISESATAAQETQYF. CDR3 nucleotide sequence: TGTGCCATCAGTGAGTCCGCGACTGCAGCTCAAGAGACCCAGTACTTC.

V and J are TRBV5-1 and TRBJ2-3; the D gene is possibly TRBD1 (6 bases). Trimming took 5 bases from V and 0 from J, leaving 10 bases between them. Germline V gene sequence: CDR1 SGHRS, CDR2 YFSETQ. The CDR3 runs 14 residues. Here the CDR3 DNA reads TGCGCCAGCAGGCCACAGGGAAGCACAGATACGCAGTATTTT. Amino acid sequence: CASRPQGSTDTQYF.

This chain connects TRBV5-1 to TRBJ1-2; the D is unclear. V was trimmed by 0 bases and J by 8 bases, leaving 20 bases between them. The CDR3 is 16 amino acids. The germline V gene encodes CDR1 SGHRS and CDR2 YFSETQ. CDR3 loop: CASSLDLRGGTEGYTF. In DNA form, the CDR3 reads TGCGCCAGCAGCTTGGACCTTCGGGGAGGTACGGAAGGCTACACCTTC.

The rearrangement joins TRBV7-2 to TRBJ2-3; 7 bases fit TRBD2. Trimming at V came to 0 bases and at J to 3 bases, leaving 3 bases not matched to a gene. Germline-derived CDR1 and CDR2 are SGHTA and FQGNSA. The CDR3 length is 15 residues. The CDR3 here is CASSLAERGTDTQYF. CDR3 sequence (DNA): TGTGCCAGCAGCTTAGCGGAGCGGGGAACAGATACGCAGTATTTT.

The count of this clone is one. The same CDR3 can be traced to other DNA sequences in this sample. This chain uses TRBV7-9 with TRBJ1-1; 8 bases are a match to TRBD1. CDR1 and CDR2 from the germline V gene are SEHNR and FQNEAQ (reference sequence). The ends lost 4 bases at V and 6 bases at J; junction bases unmatched: 1. The CDR3 has 12 amino acids. CDR3 sequence (DNA): TGTGCCAGCAGCTCGGGACAGGCTGAAGCTTTCTTT. Residues: CASSSGQAEAFF.

V is TRBV4-2 and J is TRBJ1-3; the D gene is possibly TRBD1 (5 bases). There are 17 residues in the CDR3. V was trimmed by 0 bases and J by 2 bases, leaving 14 bases between them. Germline V gene sequence: CDR1 LGHNA, CDR2 YNFKEQ. CDR3: CASSQDSGRVTGNTIYF. The DNA of the CDR3 is TGTGCCAGCAGCCAAGATAGCGGCAGGGTCACTGGAAACACCATATATTTT.

The rearrangement joins TRBV6-5 to TRBJ1-3; D is uncertain. Germline values: CDR1 MNHEY, CDR2 SVGAGI. V was trimmed by 6 bases and J by 0 bases, leaving 6 bases between them. The CDR3 is 13 residues long. The CDR3 protein is CASRLASGNTIYF. DNA of the CDR3: TGTGCCAGCAGGTTAGCCTCTGGAAACACCATATATTTT.

This clone has only a few counts. The CDR3 DNA reads as TGTGCCAGCAGCGTAGATACCTACAATGAGCAGTTCTTC. It specifies CASSVDTYNEQFF. The genes are TRBV9 and TRBJ2-1; D is ambiguous. The CDR3 is made up of 13 amino acids. From germline, CDR1 is SGDLS and CDR2 YYNGEE. The ends were cut back, 0 bases at V and 2 bases at J, with 3 bases in the middle.

This clone was seen once. The chain uses TRBV20-1 and TRBJ2-3, with 15 bases fitting TRBD2. The J segment lost 2 bases and the V segment lost 3 bases, leaving 9 bases of the junction unmatched. This CDR3 is built from 18 residues. Germline V lookup: CDR1 DFQATT, CDR2 SNEGSKA (reference sequence). The CDR3 DNA is TGCAGTGCTAGTGGGAGGACTAGCGGGAGGGTCGTCACAGATACGCAGTATTTT. As protein: CSASGRTSGRVVTDTQYF.

The J gene is TRBJ1-1, the V gene TRBV21-1. TRBV21-1 is recorded as a pseudogene. The CDR3 totals 15 residues. CDR3 protein: CASPEAGRSNTEAFF. The CDR3 DNA reads as TGTGCCAGTCCAGAGGCGGGGAGATCGAACACTGAAGCTTTCTTT.

The gene calls are TRBV19 and TRBJ2-1; 7 bases match TRBD2. The CDR3 contains 16 residues. Germline V gene data show CDR1 as LNHDA and CDR2 as SQIVND (reference sequence). J was trimmed by 3 bases and V by 3 bases; bases with no gene match: 8. Here the CDR3 DNA reads TGTGCCAGTAGTATTGCCGGACTAGGCCGCTACAATGAGCAGTTCTTC. It translates to CASSIAGLGRYNEQFF.